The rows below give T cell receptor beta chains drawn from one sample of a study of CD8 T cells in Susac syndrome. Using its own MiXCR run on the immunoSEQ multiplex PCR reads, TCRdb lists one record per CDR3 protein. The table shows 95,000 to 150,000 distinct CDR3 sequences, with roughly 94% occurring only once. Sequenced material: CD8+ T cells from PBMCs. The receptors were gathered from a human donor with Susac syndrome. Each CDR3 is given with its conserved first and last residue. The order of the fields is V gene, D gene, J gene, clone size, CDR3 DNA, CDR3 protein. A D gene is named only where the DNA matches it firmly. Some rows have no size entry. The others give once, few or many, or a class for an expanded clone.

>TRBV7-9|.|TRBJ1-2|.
TGTGCCGTCCCGTCGGGCAGCCTAGAGAGGGATGGCTACACCTTC
CAVPSGSLERDGYTF
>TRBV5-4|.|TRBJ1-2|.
TGTGCCAGCAGCTTGAGCCAATTAACAGCTGGCTACACCTTC
CASSLSQLTAGYTF
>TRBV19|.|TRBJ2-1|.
TGTGCCAGTAGTCCAGTAAGGCAAAGGTTGGATGAGCAGTTCTTC
CASSPVRQRLDEQFF
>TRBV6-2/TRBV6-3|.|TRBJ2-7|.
TGTGCCAGCAGATCGACAGCCCCCGAGCAGTACTTC
CASRSTAPEQYF
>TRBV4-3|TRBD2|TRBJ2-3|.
TGCGCCAGCAGCCAAGATGGTCTAGCGGGACTCACAGATACGCAGTATTTT
CASSQDGLAGLTDTQYF
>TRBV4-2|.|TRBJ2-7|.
TGTGCCAGCAGCCAAGATCTCGGGCTTCGCGACGAGCAGTACTTC
CASSQDLGLRDEQYF
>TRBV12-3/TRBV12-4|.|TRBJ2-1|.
TGTGCCAGCAGCTCGACAGGCGTCTACAATGAGCAGTTCTTC
CASSSTGVYNEQFF
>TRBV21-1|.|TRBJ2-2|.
TGTGCCAGCAGCAAAGTGTCAAGCCAAAACACCGGGGAGCTGTTTTTT
CASSKVSSQNTGELFF
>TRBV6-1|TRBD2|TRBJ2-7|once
TGTGCCAGCCGGGACTACTACGAGCAGTACTTC
CASRDYYEQYF
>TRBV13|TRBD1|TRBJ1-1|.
TGTGCCAGCAGTGCCGACAGGGTCACTGAAGCTTTCTTT
CASSADRVTEAFF
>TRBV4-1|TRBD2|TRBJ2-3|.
TGCGCCAGCAGCCAGTCCCTTAAGCGGGGGCCCACAGATACGCAGTATTTT
CASSQSLKRGPTDTQYF
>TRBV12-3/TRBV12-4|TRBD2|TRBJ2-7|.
TGTGCCAGCAGTCCCGGGACTAATATCTACGAGCAGTACTTC
CASSPGTNIYEQYF
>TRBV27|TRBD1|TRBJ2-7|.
TGTGCCAGCAGCCCATCTGCCGGCAGGGGGATATACGAGCAGTACTTC
CASSPSAGRGIYEQYF
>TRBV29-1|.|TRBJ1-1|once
TGCAGCGCAAAGGGGCTGAACACTGAAGCTTTCTTT
CSAKGLNTEAFF
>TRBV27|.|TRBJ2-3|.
TGTGCCAGCGCTCCTTACGGAGGCGATACGCAGTATTTT
CASAPYGGDTQYF
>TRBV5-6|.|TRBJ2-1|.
TGTGCCAGCACCGACTCGGGGGCCGAGCAGTTCTTC
CASTDSGAEQFF
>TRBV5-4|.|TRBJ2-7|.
TGTGCCAGCAGCTTGTACGTCGACGAGCAGTACTTC
CASSLYVDEQYF
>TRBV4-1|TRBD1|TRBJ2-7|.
TGCGCCAGCAGCCAAGATCGGGGACAGGGTCCCTCCTACGAGCAGTACTTC
CASSQDRGQGPSYEQYF
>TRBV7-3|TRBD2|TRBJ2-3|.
TGTGCCAGCAGCAATAGCGGGGGAAGCACAGATACGCAGTATTTT
CASSNSGGSTDTQYF
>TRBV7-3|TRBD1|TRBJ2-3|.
TGTGCCAGCAGCCCGACAGGGGGCGTCGCAGATACGCAGTATTTT
CASSPTGGVADTQYF
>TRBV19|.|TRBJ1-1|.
TGTGCCAGTAGTATAGGTAACAGGGTAACTGAAGCTTTCTTT
CASSIGNRVTEAFF
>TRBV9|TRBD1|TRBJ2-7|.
TGTGCCAGCAGCGGCCTCCGGGACAGAGACGAGCAGTACTTC
CASSGLRDRDEQYF
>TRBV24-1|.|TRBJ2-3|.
TGTGCCACCAGTGCCCAGGGAGATACGCAGTATTTT
CATSAQGDTQYF
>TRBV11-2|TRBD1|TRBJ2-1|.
TGTGCCAGCAGCCCACACCCCGGGACAGCTTACAATGAGCAGTTCTTC
CASSPHPGTAYNEQFF
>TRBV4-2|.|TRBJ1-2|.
TGTGCCAGCAGCCAACAGAGGGACCGTACTAACTATGGCTACACCTTC
CASSQQRDRTNYGYTF
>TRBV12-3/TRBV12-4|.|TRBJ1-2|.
TGTGCCAGCAGTTTCGGGGAAAACTATGGCTACACCTTC
CASSFGENYGYTF
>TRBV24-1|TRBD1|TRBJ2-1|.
TGTGCCACCAGTGATTACCGGGACAGGCACAATGAGCAGTTCTTC
CATSDYRDRHNEQFF
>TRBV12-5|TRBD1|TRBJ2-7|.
TGTGCTAGTGGTTTGATCTCTGGGACAGGGGTCGAGCAGTACTTC
CASGLISGTGVEQYF
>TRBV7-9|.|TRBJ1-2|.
TGTGCCAGCAGCTCGGATAACTATGGCTACACCTTC
CASSSDNYGYTF
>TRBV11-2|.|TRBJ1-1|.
TGTGCCAGCAGCTGGCCCGGGGGAGGGACTGAAGCTTTCTTT
CASSWPGGGTEAFF
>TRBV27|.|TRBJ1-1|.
TGTGCCAGCAGTTTACAGGGGAGGACTGAAGCTTTCTTT
CASSLQGRTEAFF
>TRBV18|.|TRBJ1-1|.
TGTGCCAGCTCACCGCCTAGGGGTCCTGAAGCTTTCTTT
CASSPPRGPEAFF
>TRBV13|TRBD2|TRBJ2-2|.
TGTGCCAGCAGCCCCGGGACTAGCGGGGTCCTGAACACCGGGGAGCTGTTTTTT
CASSPGTSGVLNTGELFF
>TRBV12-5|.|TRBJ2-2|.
TGTGCTAGTGGTCCGGGGTTGCCCCCGAACACCGGGGAGCTGTTTTTT
CASGPGLPPNTGELFF
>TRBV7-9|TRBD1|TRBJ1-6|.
TGTGCCAGCAGCTTATCAACAGGGGTCAATTCACCCCTCCACTTT
CASSLSTGVNSPLHF
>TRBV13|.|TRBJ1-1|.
TGTGCCAGCAGCTTAGAGTTCGGGGAAATGATCTTT
CASSLEFGEMIF
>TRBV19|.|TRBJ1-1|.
TGTGCCAGTAGATCCCCCGCGGATGAAGCGGGACTTAACACTGAAGCTTTCTTT
CASRSPADEAGLNTEAFF
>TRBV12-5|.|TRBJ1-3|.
TGTGCTAGTGGTTTCGTTCTCCAGGGCGATGGAAACACCATATATTTT
CASGFVLQGDGNTIYF
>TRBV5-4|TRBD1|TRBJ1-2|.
TGTGCCAGCAGACCACAGGGGATGGTTGGCTACACCTTC
CASRPQGMVGYTF
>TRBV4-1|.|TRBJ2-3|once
TGCGCCAGCAGCCAAGGAGTAGGGCCAGATACGCAGTATTTT
CASSQGVGPDTQYF
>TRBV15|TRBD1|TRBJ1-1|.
TGTGCCACCAGCAGAGACCGACAGGGGAACACTGAAGCTTTCTTT
CATSRDRQGNTEAFF
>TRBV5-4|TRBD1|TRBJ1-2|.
TGTGCCAGCAGCTGGGACAGTATCCTTTATGGCTACACCTTC
CASSWDSILYGYTF
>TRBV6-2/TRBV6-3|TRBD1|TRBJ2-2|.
TGTGCCGCCAACCGGGACAGGAACACCGGGGAGCTGTTTTTT
CAANRDRNTGELFF
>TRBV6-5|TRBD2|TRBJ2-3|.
TGTGCCAGCAGTTACGACGGGGGGTCCGGCGGGACGCAGTATTTT
CASSYDGGSGGTQYF
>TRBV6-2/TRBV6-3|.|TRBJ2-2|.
TGTGCCACCGATCATGGGGGAACCGGGGAGCTGTTTTTT
CATDHGGTGELFF
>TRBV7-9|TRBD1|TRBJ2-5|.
TGTGCCAGCAGCGCAACGACAGGGACCAAAGAGACCCAGTACTTC
CASSATTGTKETQYF
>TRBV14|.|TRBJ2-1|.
TGTGCCAGCAGGCTGGACACCAATGAGCAGTTCTTC
CASRLDTNEQFF
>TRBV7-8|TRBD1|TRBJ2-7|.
TGTGCCAGCAGCGGTCGGACAGGGGAGAAGGGAAACTACTACGAGCAGTACTTC
CASSGRTGEKGNYYEQYF